Below, one T cell receptor (beta chain) is given with its context. Its antigen is not identified. Data came from immunoSEQ multiplex PCR; TCRdb stores just in-frame clones and leaves some out. The table lists 150,000 or so clones, with over 2% in the top ten. The sample comes from a study of T cell responses to AZD1222 COVID-19 vaccine. Broader study findings: Among the donors, most were white British and more were female, and clonal diversity was possibly underestimated. The reported proportion of spike-specific TCRs targeting unmutated variant regions was nearly half. Spike-specific TCR breadth and depth grew following two AZD1222 doses. Just a handful of AZD1222 recipients were seropositive at baseline.

Deletions cut 4 bases from V and 7 bases from J, with 5 bases between. Looked up from germline, CDR1 is LGHDT and CDR2 is YNNKEL (reference sequence). The CDR3 runs to 12 residues. The source is an adult in good health. Sequenced: peripheral blood. The chain recombines TRBV3-1 (or the pseudogene TRBV3-2) with TRBJ1-6; no definite D call. The DNA of the CDR3 is TGTGCCAGCAGCCGGATAAATTCACCCCTCCACTTT. Protein: CASSRINSPLHF.